This T cell receptor beta chain was found in a study of T-cell memory formation after mild COVID-19. Study-level background: TCR clusters were largely donor specific. Whole-study results and caveats: A second wave expanding day 15 to 37 was CD4+-biased; contracting clones were balanced. Some clones that responded were present in memory (sampled pre-infection), which suggests cross-reactive memory joined.

This CDR3 is built from 11 residues. V lost 5 bases, J lost 9 bases, and 10 bases lay in between. MiXCR, run by TCRdb on the 5' RACE reads, gives a single entry per CDR3 protein. The sample lists more than 250,000 distinct CDR3 sequences; around 15% were seen once. This clonotype came up a few times. Antigen specificity is unknown. The source material was PBMCs or a T cell subset sorted from them (not recorded which). This receptor was identified in a young man who had mild COVID-19 (a few samples of this study predate the infection). Cell type and time point are not known. The chain links TRBV12-3 or TRBV12-4 to TRBJ1-2, with no clear D. CDR3 amino acids: CASSPGRSYTF. The CDR3 nucleotides read TGTGCCAGCAGTCCGGGTCGAAGCTACACCTTC.